This TCR beta chain is drawn from a study of response to subunit inactivated influenza vaccine (dated by TCRdb to about 2018). Study-wide context: To follow how T cells responded to a trivalent subunit inactivated influenza vaccine, the researchers relied on deep quantitative profiling of the T cell receptor repertoire.

Broad study findings and their caveats: The authors proposed that each seasonal influenza vaccination may bring in only a limited number of new T cells.

For this clonotype: Its antigen is still unknown. Sequence at one end of the junction differs from germline and may be a read error.

The library was obtained by RT-PCR. The sequencer listed for this sample is Illumina HiSeq 2500. TCRdb passed the public sequencing reads through fastp at Q25 and MiXCR, retaining productive beta sequences. Rows matching on CDR3 protein sequence are summarized as one entry with the most common DNA and genes. The sample table shows approximately 680,000 distinct CDR3 sequences, and 15% to 18% are seen once. The ten most abundant clones make up around a tenth of the sample. From a lookup of the germline V gene, CDR1 and CDR2 are SGHRS and YFSETQ. The CDR3, from cysteine to phenylalanine, totals 14 residues. The read is trimmed to its CDR3 DNA, 42 bases read in frame from base 1.

The chain is assembled from TRBV5-1 and TRBJ1-6, with the identity of the D gene unclear. The source was PBMCs from blood, collected 12 days after vaccination. This sequence was found in a man aged 45-65 years who received an inactivated influenza vaccine. Donor details come from another sample of the same person, matched by shared clones. The DNA sequence is given as TGCGCCAGAAGCTTGGGAAGTTATAATTCACCCCTCCACTTT. This encodes CARSLGSYNSPLHF.